This T cell receptor beta chain was captured by sequencing in a study of blood T cell repertoires in COVID-19 (dated by TCRdb to 2020 to 2021). For context, the study as a whole: The collaborator samples originated in the United States, Italy and Spain and spanned the acute and convalescent phases of COVID-19. The material from the prospective study consisted of cDNA or gDNA derived from T cells, B-cell-depleted T cells, or PBMCs. Deeply sampled blood TCRbeta repertoires from subjects exposed to, actively infected with, or recovered from COVID-19 were included in the dataset. The repertoires were released in a freely available public database meant as a resource for research on the immune response to SARS-CoV-2. Samples were obtained from the ongoing ImmuneRACE study (first 160 participants) and from 950 to 1,500 subjects provided by 6 global collaborators. The sample metadata nearly always contained a de-identified subject ID, COVID-19 status, age in years and sex. HLA class I and class II types, where available, came from metadata supplied by the sample provider rather than from assay-based typing.

Whole blood was collected in K2EDTA tubes by collaborating institutions according to the institutions' own protocols. For TCRbeta analysis, collaborators shipped samples in one of three forms: frozen whole blood, isolated PBMCs, or DNA extracted from either of those sample types. The immunoSEQ Assay, a bias-controlled multiplex PCR, was used to amplify TCRbeta CDR3 regions from genomic DNA. The authors processed their data as follows. Nucleated cell counts per sample were estimated from amplification of reference gene primers within the assay. To quantify the absolute abundance of each unique TCRbeta CDR3 rearrangement, sequence reads were collapsed and filtered. For each sample, productive Simpson clonality was calculated by taking the square root of Simpson's diversity index across productive rearrangements. This immuneACCESS table, as held by TCRdb, lists in-frame sequences with V and J called but not all clones. Of the missing ones, under half trace to an unresolved V gene in checked studies; the others have no known cause. V, J and clone size derive from that table, while D and trimming were established from the DNA sequence. The sample yields about 210,000 clones; about three quarters were counted once. The ten most abundant clones make up about 7% of the sample.

On this clone: There is no known antigen for this receptor. There are no base qualities to consult, and no much larger clone falls within one base.

Overall study outcomes, separate from this receptor: How much clinical and demographic metadata was included differed by source and by participant, and the metadata was provided uncurated.

The TCR comes from a woman in her 70s with acute or convalescent COVID-19. The sample taken for sequencing was peripheral blood.

The nucleotide sequence reads TGCGCCAGCAGCCCTGATCTTGACAGGGATAATGGCTACACCTTC. Its coded protein is CASSPDLDRDNGYTF. The V and J segments used are TRBV5-1 and TRBJ1-2, and 7 junction bases match TRBD1. Including cysteine and phenylalanine, the CDR3 has 15 amino acids. Solely the CDR3 DNA is kept, with 45 bases framed from the first base. Trimming removed 4 bases from V and 6 bases from J; the gene matches leave 12 bases unexplained. CDR1 and CDR2, per the germline V gene, are SGHRS and YFSETQ.